A single sample gave rise to the 27 T cell receptor beta chains below, sequenced in a study of blood T cell repertoires in COVID-19 (dated by TCRdb to the early 2020s). Library preparation employed the immunoSEQ multiplex PCR assay. TCRdb re-hosts the immuneACCESS table, in-frame sequences only. Its copies lack some clones; in the studies checked, an unresolved V gene accounts for under half of them, and the cause for the rest is not known. Across this sample there are some 270,000 clones, with more than 75% seen only once. The biggest ten clones account for around 6.3% of the sample. The sample was PBMCs or T cells enriched from blood (not recorded which). The receptors shown here come from a woman in her fifties or sixties who had been exposed to COVID-19.

The chain has TRBV9 and TRBJ2-1; 9 positions match TRBD2. Germline V gene data show CDR1 as SGDLS and CDR2 as YYNGEE. The CDR3 contains 16 residues. J was trimmed by 7 bases and V by 0 bases; bases with no gene match: 8. CDR3 nucleotide sequence: TGTGCCAGCAGCGTAGATCCCAGCGGGGGGCGGAATGAGCAGTTCTTC. Translated, it gives CASSVDPSGGRNEQFF.

The chain combines TRBV4-1 with TRBJ2-7, with TRBD1 identical over 9 bases. The trim removed 3 bases at V and 3 bases at J, leaving 6 bases unmatched. The CDR3 has 15 amino acids. Germline V gene lookup returns CDR1 MGHRA and CDR2 YSYEKL. CDR3 bases: TGCGCCAGCAGCCAGGTGGACAGGGGTGGCTACGAGCAGTACTTC. Translation gives CASSQVDRGGYEQYF.

This clone was observed a single time. This chain links TRBV7-6 with TRBJ1-3; perhaps TRBD1 as D (5 bases). The V end was cut by 0 bases, the J end by 0 bases, with 12 bases between. This CDR3 has 17 amino acids. Germline V gives CDR1 SGHVS, CDR2 FNYEAQ. CDR3 coding DNA: TGTGCCAGCAGCTTAGCGCAGGGCAGGCTCTCTGGAAACACCATATATTTT. This translates into CASSLAQGRLSGNTIYF. The variable domain in full, completed from reference TRBV7-6 and TRBJ1-3, reads GAGVSQSPRYKVTKRGQDVALRCDPISGHVSLYWYRQALGQGPEFLTYFNYEAQQDKSGLPNDRFSAERPEGSISTLTIQRTEQRDSAMYRCASSLAQGRLSGNTIYFGEGSWLTVV.

Comments on this clone: The same CDR3 arises from other DNA sequences in this sample as well. This chain joins TRBV5-1 and TRBJ2-5; D gene ambiguous. The CDR3 runs to 13 residues. Deletions cut 4 bases from V and 1 base from J, with 8 bases between. Germline V gene lookup returns CDR1 SGHRS and CDR2 YFSETQ. The CDR3 protein is CASSLQLQETQYF. The CDR3 region has the DNA TGCGCCAGCAGCCTTCAACTCCAAGAGACCCAGTACTTC.

The chain uses TRBV5-4 and TRBJ2-3; TRBD2 agrees at 8 bases. Germline V gene sequence: CDR1 SGHNT, CDR2 YYREEE (reference sequence). The CDR3 has 16 amino acids. V shed 1 base and J 0 bases; nucleotides not matched to a gene: 4. CDR3 protein: CASSLKRGTSTDTQYF. CDR3 coding DNA: TGTGCCAGCAGCTTGAAGCGGGGGACTAGCACAGATACGCAGTATTTT.

V and J are TRBV5-4 and TRBJ2-7, with TRBD2 identical over 8 bases. The V gene's germline CDR1 is SGHNT and CDR2 YYREEE (reference sequence). This CDR3 is built from 14 residues. V lost 3 bases and J lost 3; bases outside the gene matches: 5. This chain's CDR3 is CASSWRGEDYEQYF. In DNA form, the CDR3 reads TGTGCCAGCAGCTGGCGGGGGGAAGACTACGAGCAGTACTTC.

The rearrangement joins TRBV9 to TRBJ1-4; unclear D gene. The CDR3 runs 15 residues. V lost 4 bases, J lost 7 bases, and 17 bases lay in between. Germline V gives CDR1 SGDLS, CDR2 YYNGEE. The CDR3 is CASSPSGGRGEKLFF. The CDR3 region has the DNA TGTGCCAGCAGCCCCTCGGGAGGGCGGGGTGAAAAACTGTTTTTT.

V usage is TRBV7-2 and J usage is TRBJ2-7; 9 nucleotides align to TRBD1. CDR3 size: 19 residues. CDR1 is SGHTA, CDR2 FQGNSA, per germline. V lost 1 base to trimming and J lost 2 bases; unmatched junction nucleotides: 15. CDR3 in amino acids: CASSLGQDRGWSTTYEQYF. The CDR3 DNA is TGTGCCAGCAGCTTAGGCCAGGACAGGGGCTGGAGCACCACCTACGAGCAGTACTTC.

A single count supports this clone. V usage is TRBV11-2 and J usage is TRBJ2-1; maybe TRBD1 (5 bases). V was clipped by 0 bases and J by 3 bases, with 6 bases between them. Germline V CDR1 and CDR2: SGHAT, FQNNGV. This CDR3 has 14 amino acids. The CDR3 DNA is TGTGCCAGCAGCTTAGAGGGGCTCTACAATGAGCAGTTCTTC. Translating it yields CASSLEGLYNEQFF.

V is TRBV9 and J is TRBJ1-2; 9 bases map to TRBD1. J lost 6 bases, V lost 5 bases, and 5 bases had no gene match. Germline V gene lookup returns CDR1 SGDLS and CDR2 YYNGEE. There are 13 residues in the CDR3. CDR3 DNA: TGTGCCAGCAGAGTTACAGGGGGCCATGGCTACACCTTC. Translated: CASRVTGGHGYTF.

A word on this clone: The identical CDR3 is also encoded by other nucleotide sequences in the sample. CDR3 sequence (DNA): TGTGCCAGCCGGGGTCAAGCGAACACTGAAGCTTTCTTT. The encoded protein is CASRGQANTEAFF. The rearrangement links TRBV6-5 to TRBJ1-1, with D unclear. V lost 8 bases, J lost 1 base, and 11 bases lay in between. CDR3 length: 13 amino acids. Germline-derived CDR1 and CDR2 are MNHEY and SVGAGI.

The V gene is TRBV24-1, the J gene TRBJ1-1, with unresolved D. Between the trimmed V and J ends, which lost 3 bases and 7 bases, there was a span of 11 bases. The CDR3 spans 13 residues. CDR1 and CDR2 from the germline V gene are KGHDR and SFDVKD. The CDR3 bases are TGTGCCACCAGTGATGGTACGGGGTATGAAGCTTTCTTT. Amino acids: CATSDGTGYEAFF.

The chain has TRBV12-5 and TRBJ1-2; D uncertain. The CDR3 consists of 14 residues. The ends were cut back, 1 base at V and 8 bases at J, with 14 bases in the middle. Germline CDR1 reads LGHNT; CDR2 reads FRNRAP. CDR3: CASGLETQNLGYTF. Here the CDR3 DNA reads TGTGCTAGTGGTTTGGAAACCCAGAATCTCGGCTACACCTTC.

This chain connects TRBV14 to TRBJ2-7; D unclear. V lost 0 bases, J lost 6 bases, and 9 bases lay in between. This CDR3 contains 13 residues. Germline assignment: CDR1 SGHDN and CDR2 FVKESK. CDR3: CASSQDLVGEQYF. CDR3 DNA sequence: TGTGCCAGCAGCCAAGATTTAGTTGGCGAGCAGTACTTC.

J is TRBJ2-6 and V is TRBV7-8; TRBD1 might be the D (6 bases). The CDR3 is 18 amino acids. The V gene's germline CDR1 is SGHVS and CDR2 FQNEAQ. Trimming took 7 bases from V and 0 from J, leaving 19 bases between them. CDR3 in DNA: TGTGCCAGCATCCCTCTAAGGACAGTGATCTCTGGGGCCAACGTCCTGACTTTC. The encoded protein is CASIPLRTVISGANVLTF.

The V gene is TRBV29-1, the J gene TRBJ1-1; TRBD1 matches 11 bases. V was pared by 7 bases and J by 10 bases, with 14 bases of the junction left unmatched. The CDR3 loop spans 14 amino acids. Germline-derived CDR1 and CDR2 are SQVTM and ANQGSEA. The CDR3 DNA reads TGCAGCGCCGCCGTCGGACAGGGGGCGGGCAGAGCTTTCTTT. Translation: CSAAVGQGAGRAFF.

The V call is TRBV19, the J call TRBJ1-5; D call uncertain. This CDR3 contains 15 residues. The V gene lost 3 bases and the J gene lost 5 bases, with 14 bases spanning the gap. CDR1 LNHDA and CDR2 SQIVND come from the germline V gene (reference sequence). The CDR3 reads CASSIGRTDYQPQHF. Written as DNA, the CDR3 is TGTGCCAGTAGTATTGGGAGGACGGACTATCAGCCCCAGCATTTT.

This chain joins TRBV12-3 or TRBV12-4 and TRBJ1-6; D might be TRBD1 (6 bases). The CDR3 contains 13 residues. Trimming removed 5 bases at V and 11 bases at J, with 13 bases between. CDR3 DNA: TGTGCCAGCAGTCCAGGGGTTTCGACACCCCTCCACTTT. Translating gives CASSPGVSTPLHF.

The chain couples TRBV9 to TRBJ1-2, with unresolved D. Germline CDR1 and CDR2: SGDLS and YYNGEE. Trimming left V 4 bases short and J 4 bases short, with 11 bases between. The CDR3 spans 13 residues. The CDR3 region has the DNA TGTGCCAGCAGCCGTTGGGGAGCCTATGGCTACACCTTC. Protein: CASSRWGAYGYTF.

The chain carries TRBV6-5 and TRBJ1-6; D perhaps matches TRBD1 (5 bases). Trimming shortened V by 8 bases and J by 7 bases, and 15 bases separated the two germline ends. Germline CDR1 reads MNHEY; CDR2 reads SVGAGI. The CDR3 contains 14 residues. The CDR3 region is CASGNLGRNSPLHF. The CDR3 DNA reads as TGTGCCAGCGGGAATTTGGGGCGGAATTCACCCCTCCACTTT.

This chain links TRBV4-3 with TRBJ2-7, with TRBD1 identical over 9 bases. Germline CDR1 is LGHNA and CDR2 is YSLEER. The V gene end was trimmed by 4 bases and the J gene end by 3 bases; junction bases not matched to a gene: 7. This CDR3 comprises 15 residues. The DNA for the CDR3 is TGCGCCAGCAGCCTTCTACAGGGGGCGGGCTACGAGCAGTACTTC. Translation: CASSLLQGAGYEQYF.

CDR3 sequence reads: CASSLSGAGTHGYTF. CDR3 DNA: TGTGCCAGCAGCTTAAGCGGAGCGGGGACCCATGGCTACACCTTC. V gene TRBV5-6 combines with J gene TRBJ1-2, with D tentatively TRBD1 (5 bases). Germline loops: CDR1 SGHDT, CDR2 YYEEEE. CDR3 length: 15 residues. With 2 bases removed from V and 6 bases from J, the gap between germline ends came to 17 bases.

The chain links TRBV4-1 to TRBJ1-2; D is perhaps TRBD1 (5 bases). The V end lost 4 bases, the J end lost 0 bases, and 15 bases lay between the germline ends. The length of the CDR3 is 16 residues. From germline, CDR1 is MGHRA and CDR2 YSYEKL. The CDR3 reads CASSPLVGGANYGYTF. The CDR3 DNA reads TGCGCCAGCAGCCCCCTGGTGGGGGGGGCTAACTATGGCTACACCTTC.

This clone was observed a single time. The rearrangement joins TRBV28 to TRBJ2-7; TRBD1 aligns across 8 bases. This CDR3 region has 13 residues. With V trimmed by 5 bases and J by 3 bases, 3 bases remained unmatched. In germline, CDR1 is MDHEN, CDR2 SYDVKM. For the CDR3, the DNA is TGTGCCAGCAGTGCTGGGACAGGCTACGAGCAGTACTTC. Protein: CASSAGTGYEQYF.

J is TRBJ1-6 and V is TRBV3-1 (or the pseudogene TRBV3-2); D remains ambiguous. Germline V gives CDR1 LGHDT, CDR2 YNNKEL (reference sequence). The CDR3 extends over 16 amino acids. V was shortened by 0 bases and J by 6 bases, with 12 bases between the two germline ends. CDR3 sequence reads: CASSQDRKPLNSPLHF. The CDR3 DNA follows: TGTGCCAGCAGCCAAGATCGTAAGCCACTTAATTCACCCCTCCACTTT.

The chain joins TRBV2 to TRBJ2-7, with D perhaps TRBD1 (6 bases). This CDR3 has 15 residues. The V end lost 8 bases, the J end lost 2 bases, and 19 bases lay between the germline ends. Germline assignment: CDR1 SNHLY and CDR2 FYNNEI. CDR3 in DNA: TGTGCCAGCGGGTCGGACAGCGACCCAACCTACGAGCAGTACTTC. It codes for CASGSDSDPTYEQYF.

The chain couples TRBV24-1 to TRBJ2-1; the match to TRBD1 covers 9 bases. Germline CDR1 reads KGHDR; CDR2 reads SFDVKD. This CDR3 has 15 residues. Trimming cost V 3 bases and J 3 bases; bases outside gene matches: 2. The CDR3 region is CATSDRDRDYNEQFF. The DNA for the CDR3 is TGTGCCACCAGTGATAGGGACAGGGACTACAATGAGCAGTTCTTC.